This is a list of T cell receptor beta chains from one sample in a study of T-cell reconstitution after alpha-beta-depleted transplantation in children. TCRdb used MiXCR to reprocess the PCR reads, holding one entry per CDR3 protein. The sample consists of hundreds of thousands of distinct CDR3 sequences, approximately 11% of them appearing once. The sequences come from PBMCs, collected before TCRalphabeta/CD19-depleted stem cell transplant. The receptors originated from a child under three years old with acute myeloid leukemia, due to receive a stem cell transplant. Each CDR3 is given with its conserved first and last residue. The D gene is left open where the match is weak. Size tells how often a clone was seen (once, few, many) or the class of an expanded clone, and some rows leave it out.

V	D	J	size	DNA	CDR3
TRBV4-2	NA	TRBJ2-3	few	TGTGCCAGCAGCCAAGATGGGGCGGGACAAGATACGCAGTATTTT	CASSQDGAGQDTQYF
TRBV12-3/TRBV12-4	NA	TRBJ2-4	many	TGTGCCAGCAGTTTCCAGGGTAATCAGTACTTC	CASSFQGNQYF
TRBV5-1	TRBD1	TRBJ2-1	NA	TGCGCCAGCAGCTTGGCCCCAGGGGGCCCTTCCTACAATGAGCAGTTCTTC	CASSLAPGGPSYNEQFF
TRBV11-2	TRBD1	TRBJ1-1	many	TGTGCCAGCAGCTCTTTAAGGGGGCGCAACACTGAAGCTTTCTTT	CASSSLRGRNTEAFF
TRBV12-3/TRBV12-4	NA	TRBJ2-7	many	TGTGCCAGCAGGCAAACCGGGACCTACGAGCAGTACTTC	CASRQTGTYEQYF
TRBV6-1	NA	TRBJ2-4	NA	TGTGCCAGCCTCGTGATTTGGGGGGCCAAAAACATTCAGTACTTC	CASLVIWGAKNIQYF
TRBV20-1	TRBD2	TRBJ2-7	few	TGCAGTGCTAGAGAGGGTAGCGGGATATACGAGCAGTACTTC	CSAREGSGIYEQYF
TRBV2	TRBD1	TRBJ1-4	many	TGTGCCAGCAGACGTACAGGGGATCTCGAAAAACTGTTTTTT	CASRRTGDLEKLFF
TRBV20-1	TRBD2	TRBJ2-7	many	TGCAGTGTACGGGAGGGTCCCTACGAGCAGTACTTC	CSVREGPYEQYF
TRBV28	NA	TRBJ2-2	once	TGTGCCAGCAGTTTAGGTAACAGGGACACCTGGGAGCTGTTTTTT	CASSLGNRDTWELFF
TRBV20-1	TRBD1	TRBJ1-4	many	TGCAGTGCTAGGACAGGGACTAATGAAAAACTGTTTTTT	CSARTGTNEKLFF
TRBV3-1	TRBD1	TRBJ2-6	NA	TGTGCCTCCTGCACCCGGGACAGGTGGGTTGGGGCCAACGTCCTGACTTTC	CASCTRDRWVGANVLTF
TRBV12-3/TRBV12-4	NA	TRBJ1-5	many	TGTGCCAGTTCTACAGGCGGTCGGGATCAGCCCCAGCATTTT	CASSTGGRDQPQHF
TRBV4-1	NA	TRBJ2-7	many	TGCGCCAGCAGCCAAGAAATTTACCGGAGCTCCTACGAGCAGTACTTC	CASSQEIYRSSYEQYF
TRBV5-1	NA	TRBJ1-1	many	TGCGCCAGCAGCTTGAACAGGGAAGCTTTCTTT	CASSLNREAFF
TRBV20-1	NA	TRBJ2-7	few	TGCAGTGCCTATGACTGGGGGTCCTACGAGCAGTACTTC	CSAYDWGSYEQYF
TRBV29-1	TRBD1	TRBJ2-7	NA	TGCAGCGTGAAGACCTATGGACAGGGCGAGCAGTGCTTC	CSVKTYGQGEQCF
TRBV24-1	NA	TRBJ2-1	few	TGTGCCACCAGTGATTTGGGCGTAAATGAGCAGTTCTTC	CATSDLGVNEQFF
TRBV24-1	NA	TRBJ1-5	many	TGTGCCACCAGTTCTAAAAGCAATCAGCCCCAGCATTTT	CATSSKSNQPQHF
TRBV20-1	NA	TRBJ2-1	many	TGCAGTGCTAGCGGGGTTCAAAATGAGCAGTTCTTC	CSASGVQNEQFF
TRBV7-6	TRBD1	TRBJ1-1	many	TGTGCCAGCAGCGCTGGACAGGGGGGGAACACTGAAGCTTTCTTT	CASSAGQGGNTEAFF
TRBV20-1	TRBD2	TRBJ2-1	many	TGCAGTGCCTACTCTTTGGGGGAGGGTTTTTATAATGAGCAGTTCTTC	CSAYSLGEGFYNEQFF
TRBV5-1	NA	TRBJ2-1	many	TGTGCCAGCAGTTTCAATGAGCAGTTCTTC	CASSFNEQFF
TRBV11-3	NA	TRBJ1-1	many	TGTGCCAGCAGCTTCAGGGCGAACACTGAAGCTTTCTTT	CASSFRANTEAFF
TRBV7-2	NA	TRBJ2-2	many	TGTGCCAGCAGCTTAGCGACGGGCACCGGGGAGCTGTTTTTT	CASSLATGTGELFF
TRBV2	TRBD2	TRBJ2-1	few	TGTGCCAGCAGTGAAGTACTAGCGGGCTCCTACAATGAGCAGTTCTTC	CASSEVLAGSYNEQFF
TRBV30	TRBD2	TRBJ2-7	few	TGTGCCTGGAGGAGGCTAGCGGCTTACGAGCAGTACTTC	CAWRRLAAYEQYF
TRBV20-1	TRBD1	TRBJ2-7	NA	TGCAGTGCTAGACTACCGGGACAGGGGTACGAGCAGTACTTC	CSARLPGQGYEQYF
TRBV14	TRBD1	TRBJ2-1	many	TGTGCCAGCAGCCAGAACAGGGGAGACAATGAGCAGTTCTTC	CASSQNRGDNEQFF
TRBV10-3	NA	TRBJ2-7	many	TGTGCCATCAGTGAGCCCCACAGGGCCTACGAGCAGTACTTC	CAISEPHRAYEQYF
TRBV18	NA	TRBJ1-5	many	TGTGCCAGCTCACGTGGACGGAATAGCAATCAGCCCCAGCATTTT	CASSRGRNSNQPQHF
TRBV4-1	NA	TRBJ1-6	few	TGCGCCAGCAGCCAACAGGGCTCCTATAATTCACCCCTCCACTTT	CASSQQGSYNSPLHF
TRBV7-9	NA	TRBJ1-2	many	TGTGCCAGTGCCTTGGGGAAGTCAGGGGTTAAGCTGTATGGCTACACCTTC	CASALGKSGVKLYGYTF
TRBV7-3	TRBD1	TRBJ2-3	many	TGTGCCAGCAGCTCGGACAGGTCGAGATTAGATACGCAGTATTTT	CASSSDRSRLDTQYF
TRBV6-5	TRBD1	TRBJ1-2	NA	TGTGCCAGCAGTTCGCCCCGAGGGACAGGGAGGGGTGGCTACACCTTC	CASSSPRGTGRGGYTF
TRBV6-2/TRBV6-3	TRBD2	TRBJ2-1	NA	TGTGTCTGCTCTCTGGGGGGGAGCTCCTACAATGAGCAGTTCTTC	CVCSLGGSSYNEQFF
TRBV19	NA	TRBJ1-2	many	TGTGCCAGTAGTCGCCGACGAACCTATGGCTACACCTTC	CASSRRRTYGYTF
TRBV28	NA	TRBJ2-2	many	TGTGCCAGCCTGAGGCTAATCGGGACCGGGGAGCTGTTTTTT	CASLRLIGTGELFF
TRBV9	NA	TRBJ2-1	many	TGTGCCAGCAGCGCTAGGCGGAATGAGCAGTTCTTC	CASSARRNEQFF
TRBV5-1	NA	TRBJ1-2	many	TGCGCCAGCAGCTTTGAGCGGGGGCAGGGCTACACCTTC	CASSFERGQGYTF
TRBV11-2	NA	TRBJ2-5	many	TGTGCCAGCAGCTCCGGGGGACGGCTAGCGAAAGAGACCCAGTACTTC	CASSSGGRLAKETQYF
TRBV20-1	NA	TRBJ2-7	many	TGCAGTGCGAGGCAGCGGATTCTCTCCTACGAGCAGTACTTC	CSARQRILSYEQYF
TRBV6-5	NA	TRBJ1-2	many	TGTGCCAGCAGCCCTTTGGGGGCTGCCTATGGCTACACCTTC	CASSPLGAAYGYTF
TRBV20-1	NA	TRBJ1-1	many	TGCAGTGCTTCCCGGGGGGGGCAAGCTTTCTTT	CSASRGGQAFF
TRBV7-9	NA	TRBJ2-1	few	TGTGCCAGCAGCTTTTTAACAGGGTCAGGGAATGAGCAGTTCTTC	CASSFLTGSGNEQFF
TRBV5-1	NA	TRBJ1-5	many	TGCGCCAGCAGCTTGGAGGGACCGGAAAGTCAGCCCCAGCATTTT	CASSLEGPESQPQHF
TRBV28	NA	TRBJ2-5	many	TGTGCCAGCAGTTTTAGGCGCCTACAAGAGACCCAGTACTTC	CASSFRRLQETQYF
TRBV5-1	NA	TRBJ2-5	few	TGCGCCAGCAGCTTGCGGATCGAAGAGACCCAGTACTTC	CASSLRIEETQYF
TRBV20-1	NA	TRBJ1-3	many	TGCAGTGCTACAAAATCTGGAAACACCATATATTTT	CSATKSGNTIYF